This TCR beta chain is drawn from a study of metastatic and nonmetastatic thyroid tumors. Across the whole study: Repertoire data that came from the blood and tumor or nodule tissue of malignant and benign thyroid patients were compared.

The V end was cut by 2 bases, the J end by 4 bases, with 15 bases between. CDR1 is DFQATT and CDR2 is SNEGSKA in the germline V gene (reference sequence). CDR3 size: 15 residues. This clone was detected only once. Its antigen is unknown. Study-level findings and limits: Within blood and tumor, benign nodules reportedly had significantly lower TCR beta diversity than malignant thyroid tumors did.

Nobody among the patients had been given any treatment before thyroid surgery. Methods used by the authors: CDR3 was compared across clinicopathological groups, and the resulting differences were used to build a distant-metastasis classifier for papillary thyroid cancer. TCRdb re-called clones from the PCR reads using MiXCR. These V and J calls originate from TCRdb's pipeline instead of the authors' own analysis. The repertoire holds around 38,000 clones, with 26% as singletons. V is TRBV20-1 and J is TRBJ2-1; possible D gene TRBD2, 6 bases. The TCR comes from a female donor with papillary thyroid cancer or a benign thyroid nodule (not recorded which). Some clones in this sample may be carry-over from other donors' samples. Sequencing was carried out using blood. The CDR3 region has the DNA TGCAGTGCTAGATTAACCGGGACTTTTTACAATGAGCAGTTCTTC. Its translation is CSARLTGTFYNEQFF.